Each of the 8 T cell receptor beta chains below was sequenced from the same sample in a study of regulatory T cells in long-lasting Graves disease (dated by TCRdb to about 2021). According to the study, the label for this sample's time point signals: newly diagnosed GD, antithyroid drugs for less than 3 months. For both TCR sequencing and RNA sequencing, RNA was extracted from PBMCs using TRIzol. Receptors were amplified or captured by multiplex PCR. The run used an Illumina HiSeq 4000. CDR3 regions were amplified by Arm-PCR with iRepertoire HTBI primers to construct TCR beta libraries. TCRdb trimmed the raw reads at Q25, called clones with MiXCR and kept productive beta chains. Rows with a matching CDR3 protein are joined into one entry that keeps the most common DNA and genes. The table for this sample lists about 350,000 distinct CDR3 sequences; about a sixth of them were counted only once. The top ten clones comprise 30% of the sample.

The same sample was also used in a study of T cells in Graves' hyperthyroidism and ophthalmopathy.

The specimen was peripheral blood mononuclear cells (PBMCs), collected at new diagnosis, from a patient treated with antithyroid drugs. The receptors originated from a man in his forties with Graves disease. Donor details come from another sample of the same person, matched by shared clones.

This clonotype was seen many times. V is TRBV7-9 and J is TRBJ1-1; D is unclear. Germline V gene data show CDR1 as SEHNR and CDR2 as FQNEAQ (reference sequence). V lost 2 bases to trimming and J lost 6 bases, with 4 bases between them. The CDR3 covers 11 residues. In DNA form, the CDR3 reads TGTGCCAGCAGCTTATTCTCTGAAGCTTTCTTT. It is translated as CASSLFSEAFF.

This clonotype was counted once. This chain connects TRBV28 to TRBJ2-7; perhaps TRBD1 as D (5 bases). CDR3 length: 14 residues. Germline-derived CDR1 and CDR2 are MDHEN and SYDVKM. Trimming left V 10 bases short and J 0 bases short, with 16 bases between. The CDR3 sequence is CAINSGFSSYEQYF. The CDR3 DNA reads TGTGCCATCAATTCAGGGTTTAGCTCCTACGAGCAGTACTTC.

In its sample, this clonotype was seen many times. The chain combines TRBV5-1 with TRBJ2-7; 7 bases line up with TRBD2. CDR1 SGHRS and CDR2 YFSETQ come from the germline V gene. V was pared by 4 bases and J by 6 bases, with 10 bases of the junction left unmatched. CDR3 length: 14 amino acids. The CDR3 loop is CASSTMATGGEQYF. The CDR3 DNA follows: TGCGCCAGCAGCACGATGGCCACGGGGGGCGAGCAGTACTTC.

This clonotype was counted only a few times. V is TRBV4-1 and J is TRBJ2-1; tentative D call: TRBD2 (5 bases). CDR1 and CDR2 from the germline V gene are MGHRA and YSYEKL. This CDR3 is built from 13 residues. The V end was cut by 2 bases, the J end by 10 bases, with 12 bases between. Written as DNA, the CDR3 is TGCGCCAGCAGCCAAATCGGGGAGAGGGAGCAGTTCTTC. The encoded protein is CASSQIGEREQFF.

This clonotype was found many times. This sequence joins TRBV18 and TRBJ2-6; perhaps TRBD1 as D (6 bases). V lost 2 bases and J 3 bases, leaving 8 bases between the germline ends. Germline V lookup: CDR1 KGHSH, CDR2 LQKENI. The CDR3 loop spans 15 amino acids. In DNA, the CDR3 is TGTGCCAGCTCACCAGGGGGCGTTGGGGCCAACGTCCTGACTTTC. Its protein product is CASSPGGVGANVLTF.

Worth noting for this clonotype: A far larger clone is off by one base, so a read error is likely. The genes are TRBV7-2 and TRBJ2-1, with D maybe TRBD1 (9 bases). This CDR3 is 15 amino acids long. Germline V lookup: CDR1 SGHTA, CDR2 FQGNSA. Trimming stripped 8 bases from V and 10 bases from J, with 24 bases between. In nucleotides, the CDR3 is TGTGCCAGCTCGGTAGCGGGACAGGGTCTTTACGAGCAGTTCTTC. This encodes CASSVAGQGLYEQFF.

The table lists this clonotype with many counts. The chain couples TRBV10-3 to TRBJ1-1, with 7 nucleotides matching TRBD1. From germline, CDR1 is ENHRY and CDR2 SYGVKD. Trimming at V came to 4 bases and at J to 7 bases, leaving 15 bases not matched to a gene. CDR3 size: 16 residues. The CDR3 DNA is TGTGCCATCAGTGGTGACAGGGTCGGTTTAGCCGATGAAGCTTTCTTT. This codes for CAISGDRVGLADEAFF.

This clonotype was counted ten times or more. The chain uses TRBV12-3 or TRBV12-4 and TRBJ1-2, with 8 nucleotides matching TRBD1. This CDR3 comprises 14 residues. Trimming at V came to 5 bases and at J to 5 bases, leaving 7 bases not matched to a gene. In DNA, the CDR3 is TGTGCCAGCAGTGATGCGGACAGGGTATATGGCTACACCTTC. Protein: CASSDADRVYGYTF.